Following are 25 T cell receptor beta chains from one sample sequenced in a study of a mutant IDH1 vaccine in newly diagnosed glioma. Stated time point: week 35, safety follow-up. One vaccine dose held 300 ug of mutant IDH1 20-mer peptide and came with topical imiquimod. Their specific antigens are unknown. Here immunoSEQ multiplex PCR was the method, and the copy in TCRdb shows in-frame clones only, minus some. The table includes fewer than 35,000 clones, roughly 82% detected once. The sample consisted of PBMCs, taken from a glioma patient whose treatment included an IDH1 peptide vaccine. All receptors derive from a man aged 50 to 60 with glioma.

The chain couples TRBV9 to TRBJ2-5; D gene unclear. V dropped 0 bases and J dropped 4 bases, with 13 bases sitting between them. Looked up from germline, CDR1 is SGDLS and CDR2 is YYNGEE. This CDR3 comprises 15 residues. CDR3 in DNA: TGTGCCAGCAGCGTAGGGATTGCTAGAATAGAGACCCAGTACTTC. Its translation: CASSVGIARIETQYF.

This clone came up a few times. V gene TRBV27 combines with J gene TRBJ1-5, with 7 bases lining up with TRBD1. Trimming took 3 bases from V and 3 from J; bases not matched to a gene: 2. Germline V gene lookup returns CDR1 MNHEY and CDR2 SMNVEV (reference sequence). There are 14 residues in the CDR3. As DNA, the CDR3 is TGTGCCAGCAGTTTTACAGGGGACAATCAGCCCCAGCATTTT. This encodes CASSFTGDNQPQHF.

The chain employs TRBV18 and TRBJ2-5; D gene uncertain. The germline V and J ends were trimmed by 1 base and 1 base, with 13 bases remaining between them. Germline assignment: CDR1 KGHSH and CDR2 LQKENI. The CDR3 extends over 16 amino acids. The CDR3 DNA is TGTGCCAGCTCACCACAGATCCCCTACGGCCAAGAGACCCAGTACTTC. It encodes CASSPQIPYGQETQYF.

This rearrangement joins TRBV6-1 to TRBJ2-7; 7 bases align to TRBD1. This CDR3 has 13 residues. Germline V CDR1 and CDR2: MNHNS, SASEGT. Losses at the gene ends were 6 bases for V and 2 bases for J; bases not matched to a gene: 4. CDR3 nucleotides: TGTGCCAGCAGCCCGGGACAGACCTACGAGCAGTACTTC. Translation: CASSPGQTYEQYF.

The chain is built from TRBV6-1 and TRBJ1-5, with no clear D. Trimming removed 1 base from V and 3 bases from J, with 7 bases in between. Germline assignment: CDR1 MNHNS and CDR2 SASEGT. The CDR3 loop spans 14 amino acids. The CDR3 is CASSEGGFNQPQHF. The CDR3, as DNA: TGTGCCAGCAGTGAAGGGGGTTTCAATCAGCCCCAGCATTTT.

This clone was counted a few times. The chain combines TRBV4-1 with TRBJ2-1, with D perhaps being TRBD1 or TRBD2 (5 bases each). Trimming removed 3 bases at V and 4 bases at J, with 13 bases between. Germline CDR1 is MGHRA and CDR2 is YSYEKL. This CDR3 is 15 amino acids long. This chain's CDR3 is CASSQGTFRYNEQFF. The DNA for the CDR3 is TGCGCCAGCAGCCAGGGGACCTTTAGGTACAATGAGCAGTTCTTC.

This chain connects TRBV28 to TRBJ1-5; 7 bases line up with TRBD1. The CDR3 is made up of 14 amino acids. V shed 10 bases, J shed 9 bases, and the junction held 15 bases outside the gene matches. From germline, CDR1 is MDHEN and CDR2 SYDVKM. Here the CDR3 DNA reads TGTGCCACCTGGGATGATGACAGGGTTGGGCCCCAGCATTTT. It yields the protein CATWDDDRVGPQHF. The full variable domain, in which reference TRBV28 and TRBJ1-5 provide the parts outside the CDR3, is DVKVTQSSRYLVKRTGEKVFLECVQDMDHENMFWYRQDPGLGLRLIYFSYDVKMKEKGDIPEGYSVSREKKERFSLILESASTNQTSMYLCATWDDDRVGPQHFGDGTRLSIL.

V is TRBV4-1 and J is TRBJ1-6, with D perhaps TRBD1 (6 bases). CDR1 and CDR2 (germline): MGHRA, YSYEKL. Trimming stripped 1 base from V and 7 bases from J, with 14 bases between. The CDR3 consists of 16 residues. In nucleotides, the CDR3 is TGCGCCAGCAGCCAAGGTCGAGGACAGAGAAATTCACCCCTCCACTTT. It is translated as CASSQGRGQRNSPLHF.

This sequence joins TRBV6-6 and TRBJ1-1; 8 nucleotides line up with TRBD1. CDR1 MNHNY and CDR2 SVGAGI come from the germline V gene (reference sequence). The CDR3 is 15 amino acids. V dropped 5 bases and J dropped 7; count of bases not matched to a gene: 12. CDR3 protein: CASSHRQGQSNEAFF. In DNA, the CDR3 is TGTGCCAGCAGTCACAGACAGGGGCAGAGTAATGAAGCTTTCTTT.

The rearrangement uses TRBV5-1 and TRBJ1-4; D unclear. There are 14 residues in the CDR3. CDR1 is SGHRS, CDR2 YFSETQ, per germline. Trimming removed 1 base at V and 4 bases at J, with 8 bases between. CDR3 loop: CASSLNSDNEKLFF. CDR3 nucleotides: TGCGCCAGCAGCTTGAACAGCGATAATGAAAAACTGTTTTTT.

The V call is TRBV2, the J call TRBJ2-5, with TRBD2 identical over 7 bases. The V gene's germline CDR1 is SNHLY and CDR2 FYNNEI. CDR3 length: 14 amino acids. The junction had 4 bases not matched to a gene; V was cut back by 2 bases and J by 4 bases. The CDR3 protein is CASSERTSSETQYF. Written as DNA, the CDR3 is TGTGCCAGCAGTGAACGGACTAGTTCAGAGACCCAGTACTTC.

The rearrangement uses TRBV2 and TRBJ2-3, with unresolved D. This CDR3 spans 15 amino acids. V was trimmed by 1 base and J by 1 base, leaving 9 bases between them. Germline values: CDR1 SNHLY, CDR2 FYNNEI. The CDR3: CASSEGPQGTDTQYF. The DNA of the CDR3 is TGTGCCAGCAGTGAAGGCCCCCAGGGCACAGATACGCAGTATTTT.

This clone appeared a few times. The genes are TRBV10-1 and TRBJ1-2; TRBD1 matches at 7 bases. CDR1 is WNHNN, CDR2 SYGVQD, per germline (reference sequence). Trimming at V came to 2 bases and at J to 8 bases, leaving 5 bases not matched to a gene. This CDR3 contains 13 residues. The CDR3 loop is CASSEDRECGYTF. CDR3 coding DNA: TGCGCCAGCAGTGAGGACAGGGAATGCGGCTACACCTTC.

V is TRBV7-9 and J is TRBJ1-1; possibly TRBD1 for D (5 bases). The germline V and J ends were trimmed by 4 bases and 5 bases, with 20 bases remaining between them. This CDR3 has 16 amino acids. Per germline, CDR1 SEHNR and CDR2 FQNEAQ (reference sequence). CDR3 in amino acids: CASSSPPDSGGTEAFF. DNA for the CDR3: TGTGCCAGCAGCTCGCCCCCTGACAGTGGGGGAACTGAAGCTTTCTTT.

The chain recombines TRBV4-1 with TRBJ2-7; TRBD1 or TRBD2 may be the D gene (5 bases each). Germline V gene sequence: CDR1 MGHRA, CDR2 YSYEKL. The CDR3 runs to 14 residues. Trimming took 4 bases from V and 4 from J, leaving 14 bases between them. DNA of the CDR3: TGCGCCAGCAGCCCGGGCAGGGACCGATACGAGCAGTACTTC. It is translated as CASSPGRDRYEQYF.

The chain recombines TRBV5-1 with TRBJ1-4, with D perhaps matching TRBD1 (5 bases). Germline V gives CDR1 SGHRS, CDR2 YFSETQ. Trimming left V 1 base short and J 3 bases short, with 16 bases between. This CDR3 contains 17 residues. CDR3 DNA sequence: TGCGCCAGCAGCTTGCGACAGCCTTTGACGGCTAATGAAAAACTGTTTTTT. Amino acid sequence: CASSLRQPLTANEKLFF.

This chain joins TRBV7-9 and TRBJ1-1; no clear D. In germline, CDR1 is SEHNR, CDR2 FQNEAQ (reference sequence). Deletions cut 10 bases from V and 4 bases from J, with 7 bases between. This CDR3 region has 10 residues. The CDR3 nucleotides read TGTGCCACCGGTGGCACTGAAGCTTTCTTT. This gives the protein CATGGTEAFF.

The V and J genes are TRBV27 and TRBJ1-5, with unresolved D. V lost 4 bases and J lost 4, with 11 bases in between. CDR3 length: 14 residues. Looked up from germline, CDR1 is MNHEY and CDR2 is SMNVEV (reference sequence). The chain's CDR3 is CASSSPFSNQPQHF. CDR3 in DNA: TGTGCCAGCAGTTCCCCTTTCAGTAATCAGCCCCAGCATTTT.

Written as DNA, the CDR3 is TGCGCCAGCAGCTTGGCCCCTAGTGAGGTAGAGACCCAGTACTTC. Translated: CASSLAPSEVETQYF. The chain joins TRBV5-1 to TRBJ2-5, with D uncertain. CDR3 size: 15 residues. V was shortened by 0 bases and J by 4 bases, with 13 bases between the two germline ends. The germline V gene has CDR1 SGHRS and CDR2 YFSETQ.

V is TRBV18 and J is TRBJ2-1; D may be TRBD2 (6 bases). This CDR3 is 15 amino acids long. V was cut by 4 bases and J by 4 bases, with 14 bases left in between. Germline values: CDR1 KGHSH, CDR2 LQKENI. The CDR3 DNA reads TGTGCCAGCTCACTGGCGGGAAACGGGTACAATGAGCAGTTCTTC. This sequence encodes CASSLAGNGYNEQFF.

The chain is built from TRBV4-1 and TRBJ2-2, with 8 bases aligning to TRBD1. The J segment lost 7 bases and the V segment lost 1 base, leaving 5 bases of the junction unmatched. CDR3 length: 15 residues. Germline CDR1 MGHRA, CDR2 YSYEKL. The CDR3 nucleotides are TGCGCCAGCAGCCAAGTTACAGGGGGAGGCGGGGAGCTGTTTTTT. As protein: CASSQVTGGGGELFF.

The genes are TRBV27 and TRBJ1-1; D is unresolved. The V gene's germline CDR1 is MNHEY and CDR2 SMNVEV (reference sequence). The CDR3 runs to 13 residues. The V end was cut by 6 bases, the J end by 1 base, with 9 bases between. This CDR3 reads CASSSTGNTEAFF. CDR3 coding DNA: TGTGCCAGCAGCTCTACTGGGAACACTGAAGCTTTCTTT.

This clone occurred a few times. This rearrangement joins TRBV29-1 to TRBJ1-1, with 10 bases matching TRBD1. The germline V gene encodes CDR1 SQVTM and CDR2 ANQGSEA. CDR3 length: 13 amino acids. V dropped 6 bases and J dropped 6; count of bases not matched to a gene: 7. The CDR3 bases are TGCAGCGTCCTCGGACAGGGGGAAGCTGAAGCTTTCTTT. It yields the protein CSVLGQGEAEAFF.

This chain joins TRBV6-1 and TRBJ1-1; perhaps TRBD1 as D (5 bases). The germline V gene has CDR1 MNHNS and CDR2 SASEGT. The CDR3 sequence is 13 residues long. Trimming removed 5 bases at V and 4 bases at J, with 11 bases between. The CDR3 nucleotides are TGTGCCAGCAGTCTTCCCGGGGGCACTGAAGCTTTCTTT. It yields the protein CASSLPGGTEAFF.

This clone turned up a few times. V and J are TRBV7-3 and TRBJ1-1, with D possibly being TRBD1 (5 bases). V dropped 5 bases and J dropped 4 bases, with 11 bases sitting between them. CDR3 length: 13 amino acids. Per germline, CDR1 SGHTA and CDR2 FQGTGA. CDR3 protein: CASSALRGTEAFF. The CDR3, as DNA: TGTGCCAGCAGCGCCTTAAGGGGCACTGAAGCTTTCTTT.